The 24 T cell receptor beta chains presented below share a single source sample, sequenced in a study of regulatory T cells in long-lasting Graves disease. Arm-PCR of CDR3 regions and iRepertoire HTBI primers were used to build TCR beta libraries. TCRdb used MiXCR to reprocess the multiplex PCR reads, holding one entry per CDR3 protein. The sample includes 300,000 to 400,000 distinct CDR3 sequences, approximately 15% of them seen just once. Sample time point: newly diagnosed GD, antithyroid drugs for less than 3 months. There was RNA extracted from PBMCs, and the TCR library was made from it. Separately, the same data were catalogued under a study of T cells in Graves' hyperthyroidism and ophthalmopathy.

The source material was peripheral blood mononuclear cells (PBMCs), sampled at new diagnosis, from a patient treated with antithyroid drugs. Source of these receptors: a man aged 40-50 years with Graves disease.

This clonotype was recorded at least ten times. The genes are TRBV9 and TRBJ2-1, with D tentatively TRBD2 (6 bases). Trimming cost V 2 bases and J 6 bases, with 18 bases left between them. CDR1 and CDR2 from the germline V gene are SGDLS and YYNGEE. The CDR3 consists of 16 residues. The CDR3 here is CASSVSTAWRGNEQFF. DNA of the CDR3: TGTGCCAGCAGCGTCTCAACGGCGTGGCGGGGCAATGAGCAGTTCTTC. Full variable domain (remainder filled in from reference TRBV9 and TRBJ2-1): DSGVTQTPKHLITATGQRVTLRCSPRSGDLSVYWYQQSLDQGLQFLIQYYNGEERAKGNILERFSAQQFPDLHSELNLSSLELGDSALYFCASSVSTAWRGNEQFFGPGTRLTVL.

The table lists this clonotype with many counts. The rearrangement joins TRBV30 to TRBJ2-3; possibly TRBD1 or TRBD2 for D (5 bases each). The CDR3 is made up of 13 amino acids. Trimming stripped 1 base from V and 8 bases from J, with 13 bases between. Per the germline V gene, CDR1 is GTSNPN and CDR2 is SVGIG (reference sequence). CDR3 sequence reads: CAWSAPNGGTQYF. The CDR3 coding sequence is TGTGCCTGGAGTGCCCCCAATGGGGGTACGCAGTATTTT.

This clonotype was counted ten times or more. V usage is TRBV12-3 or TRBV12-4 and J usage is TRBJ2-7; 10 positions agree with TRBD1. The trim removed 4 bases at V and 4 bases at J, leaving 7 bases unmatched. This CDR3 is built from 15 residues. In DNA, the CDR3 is TGTGCCAGCAGTTATCCGGGACAGGGGACATACGAGCAGTACTTC. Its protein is CASSYPGQGTYEQYF.

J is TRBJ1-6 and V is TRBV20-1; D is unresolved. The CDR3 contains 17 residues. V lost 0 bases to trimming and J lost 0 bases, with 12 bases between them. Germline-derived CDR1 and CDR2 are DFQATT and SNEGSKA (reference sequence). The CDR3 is CSARDLEGSSYNSPLHF. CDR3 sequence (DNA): TGCAGTGCTAGAGATCTAGAGGGTAGCTCCTATAATTCACCCCTCCACTTT.

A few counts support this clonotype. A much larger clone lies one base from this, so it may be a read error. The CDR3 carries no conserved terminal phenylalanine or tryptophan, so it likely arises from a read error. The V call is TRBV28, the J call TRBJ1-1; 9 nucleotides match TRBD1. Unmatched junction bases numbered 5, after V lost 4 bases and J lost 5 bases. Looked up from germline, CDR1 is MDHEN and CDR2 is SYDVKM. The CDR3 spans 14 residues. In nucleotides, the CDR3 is TGTGCCAGCAGTTCACAGGGGGCGCGGACTGAAGCTTTCCTT. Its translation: CASSSQGARTEAFL.

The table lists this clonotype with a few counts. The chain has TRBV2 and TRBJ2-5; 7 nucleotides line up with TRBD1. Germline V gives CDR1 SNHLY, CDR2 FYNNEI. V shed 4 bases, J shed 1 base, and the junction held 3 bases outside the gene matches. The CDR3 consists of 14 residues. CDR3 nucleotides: TGTGCCAGCAGTGCACGACAGGGCCAAGAGACCCAGTACTTC. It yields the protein CASSARQGQETQYF.

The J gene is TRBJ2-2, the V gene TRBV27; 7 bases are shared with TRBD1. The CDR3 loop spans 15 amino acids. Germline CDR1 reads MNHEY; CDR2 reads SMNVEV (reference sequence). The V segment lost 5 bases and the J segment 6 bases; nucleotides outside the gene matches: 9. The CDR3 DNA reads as TGTGCCAGCAGTCTAGATATAGGGGGCTCCGGGGAGCTGTTTTTT. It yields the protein CASSLDIGGSGELFF.

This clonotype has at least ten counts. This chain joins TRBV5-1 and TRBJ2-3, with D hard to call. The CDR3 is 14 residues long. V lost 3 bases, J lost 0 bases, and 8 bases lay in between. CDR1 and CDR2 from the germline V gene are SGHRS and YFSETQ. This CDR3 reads CASSSAHSTDTQYF. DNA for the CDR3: TGCGCCAGCAGCTCGGCGCATAGCACAGATACGCAGTATTTT. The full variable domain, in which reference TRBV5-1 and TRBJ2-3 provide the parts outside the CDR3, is KAGVTQTPRYLIKTRGQQVTLSCSPISGHRSVSWYQQTPGQGLQFLFEYFSETQRNKGNFPGRFSGRQFSNSRSEMNVSTLELGDSALYLCASSSAHSTDTQYFGPGTRLTVL.

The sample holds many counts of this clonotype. CDR3 in amino acids: CASHSALESTDTQYF. CDR3 in DNA: TGTGCCAGCCACTCCGCACTAGAGAGCACAGATACGCAGTATTTT. This chain links TRBV28 with TRBJ2-3; tentative D call: TRBD2 (5 bases). This CDR3 contains 15 residues. V was shortened by 8 bases and J by 0 bases, with 15 bases between the two germline ends. Germline CDR1 reads MDHEN; CDR2 reads SYDVKM. The complete variable domain, with remaining parts taken from reference TRBV28 and TRBJ2-3, reads DVKVTQSSRYLVKRTGEKVFLECVQDMDHENMFWYRQDPGLGLRLIYFSYDVKMKEKGDIPEGYSVSREKKERFSLILESASTNQTSMYLCASHSALESTDTQYFGPGTRLTVL.

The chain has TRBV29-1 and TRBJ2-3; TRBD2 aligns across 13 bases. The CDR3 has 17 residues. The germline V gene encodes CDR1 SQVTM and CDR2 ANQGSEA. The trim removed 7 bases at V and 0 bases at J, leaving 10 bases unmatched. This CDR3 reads CSAGGLAGKLSTDTQYF. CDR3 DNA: TGCAGCGCCGGGGGACTAGCGGGGAAACTTAGCACAGATACGCAGTATTTT.

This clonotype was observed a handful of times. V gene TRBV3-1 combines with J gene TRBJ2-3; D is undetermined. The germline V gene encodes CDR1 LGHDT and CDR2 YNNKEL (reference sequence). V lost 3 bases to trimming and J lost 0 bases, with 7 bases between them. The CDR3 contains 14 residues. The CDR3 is CASSHRTSTDTQYF. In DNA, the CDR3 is TGTGCCAGCAGCCATCGGACGAGCACAGATACGCAGTATTTT.

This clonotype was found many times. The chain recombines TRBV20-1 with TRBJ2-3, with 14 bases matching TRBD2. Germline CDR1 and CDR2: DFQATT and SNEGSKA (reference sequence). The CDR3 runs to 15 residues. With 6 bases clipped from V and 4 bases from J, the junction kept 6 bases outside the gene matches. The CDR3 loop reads CSARGLAGDSDTQYF. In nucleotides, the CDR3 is TGCAGTGCAAGGGGACTAGCGGGGGATTCAGATACGCAGTATTTT.

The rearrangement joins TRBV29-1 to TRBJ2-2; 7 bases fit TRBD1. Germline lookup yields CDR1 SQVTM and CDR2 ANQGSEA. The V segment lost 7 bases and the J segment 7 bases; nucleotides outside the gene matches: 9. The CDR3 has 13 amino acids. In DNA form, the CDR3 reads TGCAGCGGACAGGGATTTTCGGGCGGGGAGCTGTTTTTT. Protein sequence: CSGQGFSGGELFF.

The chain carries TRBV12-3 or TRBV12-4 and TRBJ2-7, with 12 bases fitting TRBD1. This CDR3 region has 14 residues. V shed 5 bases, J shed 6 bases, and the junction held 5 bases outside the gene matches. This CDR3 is CASSHWDRGLEQYF. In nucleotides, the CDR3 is TGTGCCAGCAGTCATTGGGACAGGGGGCTCGAGCAGTACTTC.

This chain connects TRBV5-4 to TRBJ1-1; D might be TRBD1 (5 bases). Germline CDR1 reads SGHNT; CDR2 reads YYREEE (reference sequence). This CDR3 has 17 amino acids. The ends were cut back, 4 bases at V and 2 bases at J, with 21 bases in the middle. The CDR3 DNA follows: TGTGCCAGCAGCCAAAAGTGGGGGGGTGGGAGTAACACTGAAGCTTTCTTT. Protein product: CASSQKWGGGSNTEAFF.

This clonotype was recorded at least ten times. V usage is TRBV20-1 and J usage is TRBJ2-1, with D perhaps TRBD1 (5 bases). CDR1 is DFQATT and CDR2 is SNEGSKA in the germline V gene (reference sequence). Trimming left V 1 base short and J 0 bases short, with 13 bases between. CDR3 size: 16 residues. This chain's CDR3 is CSARGAQGSSYNEQFF. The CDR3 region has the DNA TGCAGTGCTAGAGGGGCCCAGGGCTCCTCCTACAATGAGCAGTTCTTC.

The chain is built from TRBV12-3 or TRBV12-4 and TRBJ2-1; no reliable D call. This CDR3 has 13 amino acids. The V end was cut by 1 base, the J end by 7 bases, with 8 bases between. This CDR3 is CASSLVALNEQFF. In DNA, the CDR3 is TGTGCCAGCAGTTTAGTAGCTTTAAATGAGCAGTTCTTC.

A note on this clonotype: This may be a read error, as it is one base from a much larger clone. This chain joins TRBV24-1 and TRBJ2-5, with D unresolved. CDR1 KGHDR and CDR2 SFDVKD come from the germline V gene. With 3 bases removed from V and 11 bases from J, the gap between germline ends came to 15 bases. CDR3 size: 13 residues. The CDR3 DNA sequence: TGTGCCACCAGTGATCCACCGAGCGATGAGCAGTACTTC. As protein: CATSDPPSDEQYF.

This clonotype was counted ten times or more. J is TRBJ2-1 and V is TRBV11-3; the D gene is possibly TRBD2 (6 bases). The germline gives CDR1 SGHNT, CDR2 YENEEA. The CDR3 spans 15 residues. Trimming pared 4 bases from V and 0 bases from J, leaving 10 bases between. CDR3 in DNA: TGTGCCAGCAGCTCGACTAGGGTCTCCTACAATGAGCAGTTCTTC. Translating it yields CASSSTRVSYNEQFF. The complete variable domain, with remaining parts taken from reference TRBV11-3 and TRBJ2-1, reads EAGVVQSPRYKIIEKKQPVAFWCNPISGHNTLYWYLQNLGQGPELLIRYENEEAVDDSQLPKDRFSAERLKGVDSTLKIQPAELGDSAVYLCASSSTRVSYNEQFFGPGTRLTVL.

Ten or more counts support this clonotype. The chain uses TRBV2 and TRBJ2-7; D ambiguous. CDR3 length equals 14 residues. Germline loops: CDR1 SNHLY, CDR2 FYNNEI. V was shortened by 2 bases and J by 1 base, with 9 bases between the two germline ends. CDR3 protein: CASSELGKSYEQYF. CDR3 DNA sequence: TGTGCCAGCAGTGAACTGGGTAAATCCTACGAGCAGTACTTC.

CDR3 DNA: TGTGCCAGCAGCAAAGTAGGGGGGCACTCCTACGAGCAGTACTTC. Encoded protein: CASSKVGGHSYEQYF. The rearrangement uses TRBV11-2 and TRBJ2-7; D might be TRBD1 or TRBD2, each matching 6 bases. The V gene lost 5 bases and the J gene lost 0 bases, with 14 bases spanning the gap. CDR3 length equals 15 residues. Germline assignment: CDR1 SGHAT and CDR2 FQNNGV.

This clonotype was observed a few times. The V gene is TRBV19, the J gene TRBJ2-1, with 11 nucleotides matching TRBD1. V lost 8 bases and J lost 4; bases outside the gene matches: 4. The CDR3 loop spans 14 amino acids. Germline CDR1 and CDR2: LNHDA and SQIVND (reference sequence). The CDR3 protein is CASGQGAGYNEQFF. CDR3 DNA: TGTGCCAGTGGACAGGGGGCTGGTTACAATGAGCAGTTCTTC.

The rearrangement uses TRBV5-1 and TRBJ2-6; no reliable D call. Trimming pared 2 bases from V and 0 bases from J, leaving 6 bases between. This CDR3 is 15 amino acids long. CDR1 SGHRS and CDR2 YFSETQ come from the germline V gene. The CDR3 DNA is TGCGCCAGCAGCTTCGACAACTCTGGGGCCAACGTCCTGACTTTC. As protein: CASSFDNSGANVLTF.

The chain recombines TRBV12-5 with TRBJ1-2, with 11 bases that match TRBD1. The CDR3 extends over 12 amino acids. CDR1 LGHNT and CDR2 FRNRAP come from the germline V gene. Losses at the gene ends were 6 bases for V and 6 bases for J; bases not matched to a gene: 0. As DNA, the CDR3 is TGTGCTAGTGGGGACAGGGGGCATGGCTACACCTTC. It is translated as CASGDRGHGYTF.